This T cell receptor beta chain emerged from a study of blood T cell repertoires in COVID-19. Turning to the study itself: Researchers got acute and convalescent COVID-19 samples from the United States, Italy and Spain. PBMCs, B-cell-depleted T cells, or T cells were the source of the cDNA or gDNA that made up the material.

Trimming cost V 6 bases and J 4 bases, with 9 bases left between them. Per germline, CDR1 LNHDA and CDR2 SQIVND (reference sequence). This CDR3 region has 13 residues. In the source study's methods: Scientists estimated how many nucleated cells there were by amplifying reference gene primers. Sequencing used immunoSEQ multiplex PCR; TCRdb keeps in-frame clones, though not all of them. D and trimming were read from the DNA, whereas the V and J calls and clone size are those reported in that table. The sample holds around 68,000 clones, approximately 94% seen once. The sequenced sample consisted of peripheral blood. The receptor was isolated from a man aged 70-80 years with active COVID-19. The chain links TRBV19 to TRBJ2-2; possibly TRBD1 for D (6 bases). The CDR3 protein is CASRRGGTGELFF. The CDR3 nucleotides read TGTGCCAGTAGAAGAGGGGGCACCGGGGAGCTGTTTTTT.